This T cell receptor beta chain was sequenced in a study of patients and donors after allogeneic stem cell transplantation. The ends lost 0 bases at V and 4 bases at J; junction bases unmatched: 3. The length of the CDR3 is 15 residues. Germline CDR1 reads MNHEY; CDR2 reads SVGAGI. One entry per CDR3 protein, called by TCRdb with MiXCR from the RT-PCR reads. The sample includes almost 90,000 distinct CDR3 sequences, roughly 4.9% of them seen just once. This clonotype was observed at least ten times. The chain uses TRBV6-5 and TRBJ2-3, with TRBD2 identical over 8 bases. The specimen was blood, either unsorted or a sorted T cell fraction (not recorded which). This clonotype was sampled from a human donor who was either an allogeneic HSCT recipient or a stem cell or donor lymphocyte infusion donor (not recorded which). It is not recorded whose cells these are; they may come from a transplant donor. In DNA, the CDR3 is TGTGCCAGCAGTTACTCCGCGGGGGGCGCAGATACGCAGTATTTT. Its translation is CASSYSAGGADTQYF.